This TCR beta chain was sequenced during a study of regulatory T cells in long-lasting Graves disease. Time point of the sample: persistent/refractory GD, antithyroid drugs over 5 years with positive TRAb. Researchers made the TCR library from RNA that was extracted from PBMCs. American Thyroid Association guidelines served as the basis for diagnosing Graves' disease. Trimming pared 4 bases from V and 7 bases from J, leaving 13 bases between. Germline loops: CDR1 GTSNPN, CDR2 SVGIG (reference sequence). CDR3 length equals 12 residues. Investigators prepared the TCR beta libraries by applying iRepertoire HTBI primers and Arm-PCR of CDR3 regions. One entry per CDR3 protein, called by TCRdb with MiXCR from the multiplex PCR reads. Here the sample spans about 470,000 distinct CDR3 sequences, about 20% being singletons.

The sample here was peripheral blood mononuclear cells (PBMCs), taken when the disease was refractory, from a patient treated with antithyroid drugs. This TCR was recovered from a female donor with Graves disease. The chain employs TRBV30 and TRBJ1-1, with D unresolved. CDR3 residues: CAWNSIFNEAFF. CDR3 sequence (DNA): TGTGCCTGGAACTCGATCTTCAATGAAGCTTTCTTT. Full variable domain (missing parts from reference TRBV30 and TRBJ1-1): SQTIHQWPATLVQPVGSPLSLECTVEGTSNPNLYWYRQAAGRGLQLLFYSVGIGQISSEVPQNLSASRPQDRQFILSSKKLLLSDSGFYLCAWNSIFNEAFFGQGTRLTVV.